A single sample gave rise to the 29 T cell receptor beta chains below, sequenced in a study of cytomegalovirus exposure and HLA in healthy donors. The PCR was carried out with 60 Vbeta primers and 13 Jbeta primers. Sequenced by immunoSEQ multiplex PCR; TCRdb stores in-frame clones only, minus some. The sample includes approximately 190,000 clones, around 75% of them seen just once. The specimen was PBMCs. The receptors were sampled from a middle-aged man in good health and CMV-seropositive.

This chain uses TRBV5-1 with TRBJ2-6, with D possibly being TRBD1 (6 bases). The CDR3 sequence is 15 residues long. V shed 4 bases and J shed 1 base, with 9 bases lying between them. From germline, CDR1 is SGHRS and CDR2 YFSETQ. In DNA form, the CDR3 reads TGCGCCAGCAGCCCGACAGGTTCTGGGGCCAACGTCCTGACTTTC. It encodes CASSPTGSGANVLTF.

This clone was observed once. The chain has TRBV5-6 and TRBJ2-5; 9 bases agree with TRBD1. V gave up 4 bases and J gave up 5 bases; unmatched junction bases: 6. The CDR3 spans 14 residues. From germline, CDR1 is SGHDT and CDR2 YYEEEE. The CDR3 spells CASSTGGLLETQYF. The CDR3 coding sequence is TGTGCCAGCAGCACAGGGGGCTTGCTCGAGACCCAGTACTTC.

This clone has more than one count but fewer than ten. This rearrangement joins TRBV6-5 to TRBJ1-5; D is perhaps TRBD1 (5 bases). Germline V gene lookup returns CDR1 MNHEY and CDR2 SVGAGI. The CDR3 sequence is 13 residues long. Trimming shortened V by 6 bases and J by 3 bases, and 9 bases separated the two germline ends. CDR3 DNA sequence: TGTGCCAGCAGCGGACAATTCAATCAGCCCCAGCATTTT. Translation: CASSGQFNQPQHF.

V usage is TRBV7-9 and J usage is TRBJ2-3; 7 nucleotides line up with TRBD2. The junction had 10 bases not matched to a gene; V was cut back by 5 bases and J by 2 bases. The germline V gene has CDR1 SEHNR and CDR2 FQNEAQ (reference sequence). CDR3 length: 16 residues. The CDR3 protein is CASSPPRGVSTDTQYF. In DNA form, the CDR3 reads TGTGCCAGCAGCCCCCCACGGGGGGTCTCCACAGATACGCAGTATTTT.

The J gene is TRBJ2-4, the V gene TRBV7-3; no firm D call. The V and J ends lost 5 bases and 3 bases respectively, with 11 bases between them. The CDR3 spans 14 residues. CDR1 SGHTA and CDR2 FQGTGA come from the germline V gene. CDR3 in DNA: TGTGCCAGCAGCCTCGGGTTGGGCAAAAACATTCAGTACTTC. As protein: CASSLGLGKNIQYF.

The V gene is TRBV5-6, the J gene TRBJ2-7; D uncertain. The CDR3 is 13 amino acids. Germline V lookup: CDR1 SGHDT, CDR2 YYEEEE. The V end was cut by 3 bases, the J end by 1 base, with 8 bases between. CDR3 protein: CASSWASSYEQYF. DNA for the CDR3: TGTGCCAGCAGCTGGGCGAGTTCCTACGAGCAGTACTTC.

This clone was counted a few times. The chain couples TRBV15 to TRBJ1-5, with a tentative D call TRBD1 (5 bases). This CDR3 has 14 amino acids. Germline assignment: CDR1 LNHNV and CDR2 YYDKDF (reference sequence). V gave up 7 bases and J gave up 3 bases, with 13 bases separating them. Here the CDR3 DNA reads TGTGCCACCAACCCGGGGGGGACCAATCAGCCCCAGCATTTT. It specifies CATNPGGTNQPQHF. Variable domain in full (rest from reference TRBV15 and TRBJ1-5): DAMVIQNPRYQVTQFGKPVTLSCSQTLNHNVMYWYQQKSSQAPKLLFHYYDKDFNNEADTPDNFQSRRPNTSFCFLDIRSPGLGDTAMYLCATNPGGTNQPQHFGDGTRLSIL.

The chain combines TRBV25-1 with TRBJ1-4; D remains unclear. This CDR3 region has 15 residues. CDR1 and CDR2 (germline): MGHDK, SYGVNS. V was cut by 1 base and J by 8 bases, with 14 bases left in between. CDR3 amino acids: CASSEWSLGKEKLFF. CDR3 DNA: TGTGCCAGCAGTGAATGGAGCCTCGGGAAGGAAAAACTGTTTTTT.

The chain has TRBV7-2 and TRBJ1-1, with unresolved D. CDR3 size: 14 residues. CDR1 is SGHTA, CDR2 FQGNSA, per germline. V lost 4 bases to trimming and J lost 6 bases, with 15 bases between them. The CDR3 sequence: CASSSQVGDAEAFF. CDR3 bases: TGTGCCAGCAGCTCCCAGGTTGGTGACGCTGAAGCTTTCTTT.

This clone was recorded only once. The genes are TRBV5-1 and TRBJ2-3; no definite D call. CDR1 and CDR2 from the germline V gene are SGHRS and YFSETQ. CDR3 length: 14 residues. V dropped 0 bases and J dropped 0 bases, with 5 bases sitting between them. DNA for the CDR3: TGCGCCAGCAGCTTGGAACAGAGCACAGATACGCAGTATTTT. Its translation is CASSLEQSTDTQYF.

This sequence joins TRBV27 and TRBJ2-7; D may be TRBD1 (6 bases). From germline, CDR1 is MNHEY and CDR2 SMNVEV (reference sequence). This CDR3 region has 13 residues. Trimming cost V 2 bases and J 7 bases, with 12 bases left between them. The CDR3 DNA reads TGTGCCAGCAGTTTAACCGACAGGTATGAGCAGTACTTC. Translated, it gives CASSLTDRYEQYF.

This clone was picked up one time. This chain connects TRBV27 to TRBJ1-4; 10 bases are shared with TRBD1. This CDR3 region has 16 residues. V shed 4 bases, J shed 3 bases, and the junction held 5 bases outside the gene matches. CDR1 is MNHEY, CDR2 SMNVEV, per germline (reference sequence). The CDR3 is CASSSLGQGANEKLFF. DNA of the CDR3: TGTGCCAGCAGTTCCCTCGGACAGGGGGCTAATGAAAAACTGTTTTTT.

In nucleotides, the CDR3 is TGTGCCAGTATAAGAACAGCTGGGGCCAACGTCCTGACTTTC. Its protein is CASIRTAGANVLTF. The chain uses TRBV19 and TRBJ2-6, with unresolved D. The CDR3 loop spans 14 amino acids. V lost 7 bases and J lost 2, with 9 bases in between. Per the germline V gene, CDR1 is LNHDA and CDR2 is SQIVND (reference sequence).

This clone was counted a few times. The V and J genes are TRBV25-1 and TRBJ2-7, with D possibly being TRBD1 (7 bases). V was cut by 8 bases and J by 2 bases, with 10 bases left in between. The CDR3 contains 12 residues. Germline V gives CDR1 MGHDK, CDR2 SYGVNS. This chain's CDR3 is CASAGQPYEQYF. In DNA, the CDR3 is TGTGCCAGCGCGGGACAGCCCTACGAGCAGTACTTC.

The chain carries TRBV27 and TRBJ1-1, with D perhaps matching TRBD1 (5 bases). This CDR3 is built from 14 residues. Germline CDR1 and CDR2: MNHEY and SMNVEV (reference sequence). Trimming removed 3 bases at V and 3 bases at J, with 11 bases between. The CDR3 DNA sequence: TGTGCCAGCAGTTTTCGGGGCGGGGACACTGAAGCTTTCTTT. Its translation is CASSFRGGDTEAFF.

The chain carries TRBV5-1 and TRBJ2-1; TRBD2 matches 10 bases. CDR3 length: 13 amino acids. V lost 2 bases, J lost 15 bases, and 8 bases stayed unmatched. Germline CDR1 and CDR2: SGHRS and YFSETQ. The CDR3 region has the DNA TGCGCCAGCAGCTTCGAGAGCGGGGGGGCCGTGTTCTTC. Translating gives CASSFESGGAVFF.

This rearrangement joins TRBV6-5 to TRBJ2-7; tentatively, D is TRBD2 (6 bases). This CDR3 comprises 14 residues. Germline V gene data show CDR1 as MNHEY and CDR2 as SVGAGI. V was shortened by 4 bases and J by 7 bases, with 17 bases between the two germline ends. CDR3: CASSSGGADLEQYF. CDR3 DNA: TGTGCCAGCAGTTCCGGCGGGGCGGACCTGGAGCAGTACTTC.

The J gene is TRBJ1-1, the V gene TRBV7-8; D possibly corresponds to TRBD1 (6 bases). Germline lookup yields CDR1 SGHVS and CDR2 FQNEAQ. This CDR3 is 14 amino acids long. V was shortened by 7 bases and J by 0 bases, with 12 bases between the two germline ends. The CDR3 DNA follows: TGTGCCAGCAAACAGGGTTCCATGAACACTGAAGCTTTCTTT. This translates into CASKQGSMNTEAFF.

V and J are TRBV9 and TRBJ2-5, with 13 nucleotides matching TRBD2. The V segment lost 3 bases and the J segment 2 bases; nucleotides outside the gene matches: 1. From germline, CDR1 is SGDLS and CDR2 YYNGEE. This CDR3 contains 15 residues. Written as DNA, the CDR3 is TGTGCCAGCAGCGCGGGACTAGCGGGGCAAGAGACCCAGTACTTC. This encodes CASSAGLAGQETQYF.

The chain combines TRBV5-4 with TRBJ2-7, with 7 nucleotides matching TRBD1. The germline gives CDR1 SGHNT, CDR2 YYREEE (reference sequence). CDR3 size: 14 residues. Trimming took 3 bases from V and 0 from J; bases not matched to a gene: 3. The CDR3 spells CASSSRTGSYEQYF. The CDR3 DNA follows: TGTGCCAGCAGCTCACGGACAGGCTCCTACGAGCAGTACTTC.

The chain is built from TRBV13 and TRBJ1-2; TRBD1 is a possible D gene (5 bases). The CDR3 covers 15 residues. Germline CDR1 and CDR2: PRHDT and FYEKMQ (reference sequence). With 2 bases removed from V and 4 bases from J, the gap between germline ends came to 14 bases. CDR3 sequence reads: CASSLNPQGGYGYTF. CDR3 DNA sequence: TGTGCCAGCAGCTTAAATCCGCAGGGCGGCTATGGCTACACCTTC. The full variable domain, its missing parts supplied by reference TRBV13 and TRBJ1-2, is AAGVIQSPRHLIKEKRETATLKCYPIPRHDTVYWYQQGPGQDPQFLISFYEKMQSDKGSIPDRFSAQQFSDYHSELNMSSLELGDSALYFCASSLNPQGGYGYTFGSGTRLTVV.

The chain recombines TRBV7-9 with TRBJ1-2, with 7 bases aligning to TRBD1. The germline CDR1 and CDR2 sequences are SEHNR and FQNEAQ (reference sequence). With 4 bases clipped from V and 4 bases from J, the junction kept 6 bases outside the gene matches. CDR3 length equals 14 residues. CDR3 DNA: TGTGCCAGCAGCTCCGACAGGGTGATCTATGGCTACACCTTC. Translation: CASSSDRVIYGYTF.

The gene calls are TRBV7-2 and TRBJ2-1; the match to TRBD2 covers 14 bases. The V segment lost 5 bases and the J segment 0 bases; nucleotides outside the gene matches: 6. This CDR3 comprises 18 residues. CDR1 SGHTA and CDR2 FQGNSA come from the germline V gene. CDR3 amino acids: CASSLRTSGGLSYNEQFF. Written as DNA, the CDR3 is TGTGCCAGCAGCCTACGGACTAGCGGGGGGCTCTCCTACAATGAGCAGTTCTTC.

The J gene is TRBJ2-3, the V gene TRBV9; 7 nucleotides line up with TRBD1. V shed 3 bases and J 3 bases; nucleotides not matched to a gene: 10. This CDR3 has 16 amino acids. Germline V gene data show CDR1 as SGDLS and CDR2 as YYNGEE. CDR3: CASSATQGKRTDTQYF. The CDR3, as DNA: TGTGCCAGCAGCGCGACACAGGGGAAGAGGACAGATACGCAGTATTTT.

The genes are TRBV11-2 and TRBJ2-1; 8 bases are shared with TRBD2. The CDR3 runs 16 residues. CDR1 and CDR2 from the germline V gene are SGHAT and FQNNGV. V gave up 3 bases and J gave up 8 bases; unmatched junction bases: 12. CDR3 nucleotide sequence: TGTGCCAGCAGCTTTGGACGGGGGGGCATGACCGATGAGCAGTTCTTC. It codes for CASSFGRGGMTDEQFF.

For this clone: Germline and junction disagree at one end, which may indicate a read error. The genes are TRBV13 and TRBJ1-6; the match to TRBD1 covers 8 bases. Germline V CDR1 and CDR2: PRHDT, FYEKMQ (reference sequence). The CDR3 extends over 14 amino acids. This CDR3 reads CASSLGDRNSPLHF. CDR3 coding DNA: TGTGCCAGCAGCCTAGGGGACAGGAATTCACCCCTCCACTTT. The full variable domain, completed using reference TRBV13 and TRBJ1-6, is AAGVIQSPRHLIKEKRETATLKCYPIPRHDTVYWYQQGPGQDPQFLISFYEKMQSDKGSIPDRFSAQQFSDYHSELNMSSLELGDSALYFCASSLGDRNSPLHFGNGTRLTVT.

V and J are TRBV28 and TRBJ2-1; D possibly corresponds to TRBD2 (6 bases). Deletions cut 6 bases from V and 4 bases from J, with 16 bases between. Germline CDR1 MDHEN, CDR2 SYDVKM. The CDR3 has 15 amino acids. The CDR3 DNA reads as TGTGCCAGCAGCCCCTCGCTGGCGGGGTACAATGAGCAGTTCTTC. It specifies CASSPSLAGYNEQFF.

The chain recombines TRBV9 with TRBJ2-7; 9 bases match TRBD1. The CDR3 has 14 residues. Per the germline V gene, CDR1 is SGDLS and CDR2 is YYNGEE. The trim removed 3 bases at V and 6 bases at J, leaving 7 bases unmatched. The CDR3 reads CASSARDRVSEQYF. As DNA, the CDR3 is TGTGCCAGCAGCGCGCGGGACAGGGTCTCCGAGCAGTACTTC.

This chain joins TRBV14 and TRBJ2-1; D call uncertain. The CDR3 covers 14 residues. Trimming took 0 bases from V and 8 from J, leaving 11 bases between them. In germline, CDR1 is SGHDN, CDR2 FVKESK. The CDR3 loop is CASSQDSVWHEQFF. CDR3 DNA sequence: TGTGCCAGCAGCCAAGACTCAGTCTGGCATGAGCAGTTCTTC.